These 9 T cell receptor beta chains originate from one sample sequenced in a study of cytomegalovirus exposure and HLA in healthy donors. In the PCR, 60 Vbeta and 13 Jbeta primers were used. Sequenced by immunoSEQ multiplex PCR; TCRdb stores in-frame clones only, minus some. The data hold 150,000 or so clones, with 77% observed a single time. Sequencing was done on a sample of PBMCs. These receptors all stem from a male donor in good health and CMV-seropositive.

V usage is TRBV10-3 and J usage is TRBJ2-2; D is unresolved. With 3 bases removed from V and 6 bases from J, the gap between germline ends came to 11 bases. From germline, CDR1 is ENHRY and CDR2 SYGVKD. The CDR3 consists of 14 residues. The CDR3 protein is CAISDYSKPGELFF. DNA of the CDR3: TGTGCCATCAGTGACTATTCAAAGCCCGGGGAGCTGTTTTTT.

The rearrangement joins TRBV5-6 to TRBJ1-1, with 9 bases matching TRBD1. CDR3 length: 15 residues. The junction had 5 bases not matched to a gene; V was cut back by 4 bases and J by 1 base. CDR1 is SGHDT, CDR2 YYEEEE, per germline. The CDR3: CASSEPGQGNTEAFF. DNA of the CDR3: TGTGCCAGCAGCGAACCGGGACAGGGGAACACTGAAGCTTTCTTT.

Concerning this clone: One base away lies a much larger clone, so this may be a sequencing read error. The V gene is TRBV4-2, the J gene TRBJ1-6; 9 bases map to TRBD1. The CDR3 is 15 amino acids. Germline CDR1 reads LGHNA; CDR2 reads YNFKEQ. Losses at the gene ends were 0 bases for V and 9 bases for J; bases not matched to a gene: 3. CDR3 bases: TGTGCCAGCAGCCAAGAAAGGACAGGGGCTTCACCCCTCCACTTT. This codes for CASSQERTGASPLHF.

V is TRBV9 and J is TRBJ2-1; 13 bases agree with TRBD2. J lost 4 bases, V lost 3 bases, and 7 bases had no gene match. Looked up from germline, CDR1 is SGDLS and CDR2 is YYNGEE. The CDR3 runs to 17 residues. The CDR3, as DNA: TGTGCCAGCAGCGCGAGAGGGGGACTAGCGGGATACAATGAGCAGTTCTTC. Its protein product is CASSARGGLAGYNEQFF.

The CDR3 coding sequence is TGCGCCAGCAACCCCGCGACAGGGGAGGCCGAGCAGTACTTC. Translating gives CASNPATGEAEQYF. This chain links TRBV5-1 with TRBJ2-7; 8 bases align to TRBD1. V was pared by 6 bases and J by 6 bases, with 11 bases of the junction left unmatched. CDR3 length: 14 amino acids. Germline CDR1 is SGHRS and CDR2 is YFSETQ.

There are a few counts of this clone. This chain joins TRBV7-9 and TRBJ2-7, with TRBD2 identical over 8 bases. The CDR3 consists of 17 residues. V trimming: 5 bases; J trimming: 5 bases; junction bases outside the gene matches: 17. Looked up from germline, CDR1 is SEHNR and CDR2 is FQNEAQ (reference sequence). Here the CDR3 DNA reads TGTGCCAGCAGCCACACCATTAATAGCGGGGATCGGAACGAGCAGTACTTC. As protein: CASSHTINSGDRNEQYF.

The CDR3 sequence is CASSSEGAVGAYEQYF. CDR3 in DNA: TGTGCCAGCAGCTCGGAGGGGGCCGTCGGGGCCTACGAGCAGTACTTC. The rearrangement uses TRBV5-4 and TRBJ2-7; TRBD1 might be the D (7 bases). The germline CDR1 and CDR2 sequences are SGHNT and YYREEE (reference sequence). The CDR3 contains 16 residues. Trimming took 3 bases from V and 2 from J, leaving 18 bases between them.

This chain uses TRBV18 with TRBJ2-7; a weak D match, TRBD2 (5 bases). CDR3 size: 11 residues. From germline, CDR1 is KGHSH and CDR2 LQKENI. V lost 3 bases and J 7 bases, leaving 7 bases between the germline ends. DNA for the CDR3: TGTGCCAGCTCACCGAGGGCGGAGCAGTACTTC. Encoded protein: CASSPRAEQYF.

The chain couples TRBV7-9 to TRBJ2-2; TRBD1 agrees at 7 bases. CDR1 is SEHNR and CDR2 is FQNEAQ in the germline V gene (reference sequence). The CDR3 contains 16 residues. The V and J ends lost 4 bases and 5 bases, in that order; junction bases with no gene match: 10. The CDR3 sequence is CASSSPARGWTGELFF. The CDR3 DNA is TGTGCCAGCAGCTCGCCGGCCAGGGGGTGGACCGGGGAGCTGTTTTTT.